Sequencing of this T cell receptor beta chain was carried out in a study of vaccination and CD4 T cells after COVID-19. This clonotype was seen a few times. Its antigen remains unknown. This sample's treatment: roughly ten-day PBMC culture with coronavirus spike peptide pools or control peptides (ViraFEST assay). The unexposed donor's CD4+ T cells were collected before the COVID-19 pandemic (2011-2018). The assay that was used to sequence DNA from cultured CD4+ T cells was the Oncomine TCR Beta short-read assay. Investigators isolated genomic DNA from cultured CD4+ T cells. TCRdb ran MiXCR on the PCR reads and lists one entry per CDR3 protein. The sample shows over 9,000 distinct CDR3 sequences, about 40% of them seen only once. Findings and caveats of the study: Early post-infection timepoints were missing, and relatively few convalescent patients were studied.

V lost 4 bases and J lost 7, with 19 bases in between. The germline CDR1 and CDR2 sequences are LNHNV and YYDKDF (reference sequence). The CDR3 is 15 residues long. The receptor's source is a human donor in good health. V usage is TRBV15 and J usage is TRBJ1-2, with no clear D. The sequencing sample was made of CD4+ T cells from blood, cultured in vitro. CDR3 protein: CATSTPKRAVVGYTF. For the CDR3, the DNA is TGTGCCACCAGCACCCCGAAGAGGGCGGTGGTTGGCTACACCTTC. The entire variable domain, with the rest obtained from reference TRBV15 and TRBJ1-2, is as follows: DAMVIQNPRYQVTQFGKPVTLSCSQTLNHNVMYWYQQKSSQAPKLLFHYYDKDFNNEADTPDNFQSRRPNTSFCFLDIRSPGLGDTAMYLCATSTPKRAVVGYTFGSGTRLTVV.